Sequencing of this T cell receptor beta chain was carried out in a study of somatic mutations in T cells in chronic GVHD (dated by TCRdb to about 2020). A word on this clone: Its target antigen remains unknown. Nothing much larger sits one base from this clone, and base qualities are not available.

For sorting, staining was done with anti-CD3, anti-CD4, anti-CD8 and a Vbeta20 antibody from the IOTest Beta Mark kit on a FACSAria III, reaching purity above 97%. Mononuclear cells were isolated by Ficoll-Paque PLUS density gradient centrifugation from peripheral blood that had been collected in sodium heparin tubes. Before TCRbeta deep sequencing, the CD4+ Vbeta20+, CD4+ Vbeta20-, and CD8+ T cell fractions were FACS-sorted. Genomic DNA was isolated and then used for the TCRbeta deep sequencing. TCRbeta CDR3 sequencing and initial data processing were performed with the immunoSEQ assay as a commercial service. In the authors' own workflow: Reads were demultiplexed, adapter and primer sequences removed, similar clones merged by frequency-ratio clustering, and V, D, J genes annotated with IMGT. This immuneACCESS table, as held by TCRdb, lists in-frame sequences with V and J called but not all clones. Of the missing ones, under half trace to an unresolved V gene in checked studies; the others have no known cause. The V and J calls and clone size were taken over from that table, and D and trimming were inferred from the DNA. This sample is represented by some 13,000 clones; more than 75% of them were singletons. Roughly 30% of the sample lies in the top ten.

Trimming costs V 2 bases and J 2 bases, and their ends lie 9 bases apart. CDR1 and CDR2, looked up from the germline V gene, are MNHNS and SASEGT. The CDR3 covers 14 residues, taking in both the cysteine and the phenylalanine. CDR3 DNA is the only sequence kept; it has 42 bases, read in frame from the first base. Sequences were obtained from Vbeta20-negative CD4+ T cells from blood. The cell subset or site tag for this specimen amounts to: CD4+ T cells sorted as TCR Vbeta20 negative by flow cytometry. In this chain, TRBV6-1 is recombined with TRBJ1-1, with a weak D call of TRBD1 (5 bases match). The TCR comes from a male patient aged 50 or older with chronic graft-versus-host disease. Some T cells seen after a transplant may have their origin in the graft donor. The CDR3 is CASSEQGVNTEAFF. The DNA sequence is as follows: TGTGCCAGCAGTGAACAGGGCGTAAACACTGAAGCTTTCTTT.